Sequencing of this T cell receptor (beta chain) was carried out in a study of cytomegalovirus exposure and HLA in healthy donors. Study-wide points: Later, an analysis found that common viral pathogens appeared to be linked with several of the most significant clusters.

CDR1 is SGHNT and CDR2 is YYREEE in the germline V gene (reference sequence). This CDR3 contains 15 residues. V dropped 5 bases and J dropped 6 bases, with 17 bases sitting between them. The PCR was carried out with 60 Vbeta primers and 13 Jbeta primers. Some clones are missing from TCRdb's copy, which holds only in-frame ones; the method was immunoSEQ multiplex PCR. The sample carries about 160,000 clones, 80% recorded once. Worth noting for this clone: The antigen is undetermined.

V gene TRBV5-4 combines with J gene TRBJ2-2; weak D call: TRBD1 (5 bases). The source material was PBMCs. The source is a man aged 25 to 40 in good health and CMV-seronegative. CDR3 loop: CASSSSTGSAGELFF. Here the CDR3 DNA reads TGTGCCAGCAGTTCCTCAACAGGTTCGGCCGGGGAGCTGTTTTTT.